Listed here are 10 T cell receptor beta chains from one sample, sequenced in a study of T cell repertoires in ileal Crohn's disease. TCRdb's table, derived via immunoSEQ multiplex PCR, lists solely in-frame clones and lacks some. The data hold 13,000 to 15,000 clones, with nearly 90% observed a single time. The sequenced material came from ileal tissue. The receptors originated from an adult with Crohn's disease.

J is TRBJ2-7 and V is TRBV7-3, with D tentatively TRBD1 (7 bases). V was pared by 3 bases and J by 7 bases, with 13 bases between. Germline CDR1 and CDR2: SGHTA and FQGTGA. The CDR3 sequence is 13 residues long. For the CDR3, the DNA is TGTGCCAGCAGCTTTGGAGGGGGCGGAGAGCAGTACTTC. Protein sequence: CASSFGGGGEQYF. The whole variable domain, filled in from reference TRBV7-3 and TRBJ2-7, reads GAGVSQTPSNKVTEKGKYVELRCDPISGHTALYWYRQSLGQGPEFLIYFQGTGAADDSGLPNDRFFAVRPEGSVSTLKIQRTERGDSAVYLCASSFGGGGEQYFGPGTRLTVT.

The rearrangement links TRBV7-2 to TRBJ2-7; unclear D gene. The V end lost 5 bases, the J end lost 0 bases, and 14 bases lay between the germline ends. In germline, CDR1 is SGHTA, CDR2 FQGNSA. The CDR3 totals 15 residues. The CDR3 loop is CASSVTGGSSYEQYF. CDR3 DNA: TGTGCCAGCAGCGTTACCGGCGGTTCCTCCTACGAGCAGTACTTC.

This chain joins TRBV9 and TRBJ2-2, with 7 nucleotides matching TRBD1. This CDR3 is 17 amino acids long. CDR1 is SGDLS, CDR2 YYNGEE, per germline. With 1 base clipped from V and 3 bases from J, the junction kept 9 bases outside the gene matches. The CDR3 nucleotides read TGTGCCAGCAGCGTAAGGCAGGGGGTACAGGACACCGGGGAGCTGTTTTTT. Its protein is CASSVRQGVQDTGELFF.

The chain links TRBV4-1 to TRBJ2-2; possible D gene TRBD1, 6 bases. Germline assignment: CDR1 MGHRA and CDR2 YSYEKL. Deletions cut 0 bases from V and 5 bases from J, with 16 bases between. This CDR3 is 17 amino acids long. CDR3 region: CASSQELPGTPTGELFF. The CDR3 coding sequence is TGCGCCAGCAGCCAAGAACTACCCGGGACACCAACCGGGGAGCTGTTTTTT.

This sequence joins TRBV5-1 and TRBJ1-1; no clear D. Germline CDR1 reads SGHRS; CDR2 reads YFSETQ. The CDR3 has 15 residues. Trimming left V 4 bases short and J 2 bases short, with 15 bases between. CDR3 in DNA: TGCGCCAGCAGCCCGGGTATTCGGGGTAACACTGAAGCTTTCTTT. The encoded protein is CASSPGIRGNTEAFF.

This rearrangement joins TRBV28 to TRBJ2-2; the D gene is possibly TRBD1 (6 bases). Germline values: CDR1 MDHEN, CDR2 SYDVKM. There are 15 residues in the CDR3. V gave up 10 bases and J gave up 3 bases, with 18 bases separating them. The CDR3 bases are TGTGCCACGACAATCGGTGGGGGCGACACCGGGGAGCTGTTTTTT. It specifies CATTIGGGDTGELFF.

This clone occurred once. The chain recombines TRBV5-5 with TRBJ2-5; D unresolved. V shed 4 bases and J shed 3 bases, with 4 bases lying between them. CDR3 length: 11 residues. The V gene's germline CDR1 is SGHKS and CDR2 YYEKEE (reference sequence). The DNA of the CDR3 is TGTGCCAGCAGCACTAAAGAGACCCAGTACTTC. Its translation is CASSTKETQYF.

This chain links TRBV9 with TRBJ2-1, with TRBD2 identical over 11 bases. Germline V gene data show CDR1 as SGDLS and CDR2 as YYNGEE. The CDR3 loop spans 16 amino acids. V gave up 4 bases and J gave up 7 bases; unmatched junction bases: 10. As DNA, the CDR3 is TGTGCCAGCAGCTTCCAACTAGCGGGAGCGCGGAATGAGCAGTTCTTC. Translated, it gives CASSFQLAGARNEQFF. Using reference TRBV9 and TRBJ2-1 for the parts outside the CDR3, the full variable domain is DSGVTQTPKHLITATGQRVTLRCSPRSGDLSVYWYQQSLDQGLQFLIQYYNGEERAKGNILERFSAQQFPDLHSELNLSSLELGDSALYFCASSFQLAGARNEQFFGPGTRLTVL.

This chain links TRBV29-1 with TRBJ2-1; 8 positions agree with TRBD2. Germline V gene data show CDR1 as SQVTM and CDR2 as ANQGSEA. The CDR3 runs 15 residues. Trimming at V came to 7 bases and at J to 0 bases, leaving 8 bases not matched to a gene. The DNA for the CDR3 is TGCAGCGGGAGATCCGGGACTAGCTCCTACAATGAGCAGTTCTTC. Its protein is CSGRSGTSSYNEQFF.

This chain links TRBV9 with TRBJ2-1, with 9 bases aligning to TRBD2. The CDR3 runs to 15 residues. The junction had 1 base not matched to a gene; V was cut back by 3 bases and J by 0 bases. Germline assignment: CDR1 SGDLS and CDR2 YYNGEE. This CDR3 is CASSGSGSSYNEQFF. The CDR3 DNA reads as TGTGCCAGCAGCGGTAGCGGGAGCTCCTACAATGAGCAGTTCTTC. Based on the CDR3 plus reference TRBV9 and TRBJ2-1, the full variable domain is DSGVTQTPKHLITATGQRVTLRCSPRSGDLSVYWYQQSLDQGLQFLIQYYNGEERAKGNILERFSAQQFPDLHSELNLSSLELGDSALYFCASSGSGSSYNEQFFGPGTRLTVL.